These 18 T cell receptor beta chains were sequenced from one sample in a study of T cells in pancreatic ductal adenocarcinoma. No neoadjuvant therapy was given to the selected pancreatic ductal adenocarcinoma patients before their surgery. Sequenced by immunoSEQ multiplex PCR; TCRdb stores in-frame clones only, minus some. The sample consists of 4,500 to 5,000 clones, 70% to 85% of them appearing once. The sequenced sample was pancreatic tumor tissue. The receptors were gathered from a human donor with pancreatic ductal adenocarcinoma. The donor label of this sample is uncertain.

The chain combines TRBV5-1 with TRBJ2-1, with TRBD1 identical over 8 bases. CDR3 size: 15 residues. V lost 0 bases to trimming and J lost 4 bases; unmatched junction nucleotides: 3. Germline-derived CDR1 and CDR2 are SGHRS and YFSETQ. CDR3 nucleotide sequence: TGCGCCAGCAGCTTGGAAGGGGACAGGTACAATGAGCAGTTCTTC. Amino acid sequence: CASSLEGDRYNEQFF.

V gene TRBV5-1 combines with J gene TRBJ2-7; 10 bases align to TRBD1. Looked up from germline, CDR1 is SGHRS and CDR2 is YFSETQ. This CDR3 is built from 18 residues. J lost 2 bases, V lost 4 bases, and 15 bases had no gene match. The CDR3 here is CASSRTRQGAKYAYEQYF. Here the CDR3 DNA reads TGCGCCAGCAGCCGGACAAGACAGGGGGCGAAATATGCCTACGAGCAGTACTTC.

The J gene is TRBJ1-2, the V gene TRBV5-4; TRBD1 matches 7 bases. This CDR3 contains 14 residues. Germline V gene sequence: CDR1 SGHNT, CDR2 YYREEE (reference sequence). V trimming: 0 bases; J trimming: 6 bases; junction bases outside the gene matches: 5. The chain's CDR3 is CASSLGGRGHGYTF. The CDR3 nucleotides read TGTGCCAGCAGCTTGGGGGGAAGGGGGCATGGCTACACCTTC.

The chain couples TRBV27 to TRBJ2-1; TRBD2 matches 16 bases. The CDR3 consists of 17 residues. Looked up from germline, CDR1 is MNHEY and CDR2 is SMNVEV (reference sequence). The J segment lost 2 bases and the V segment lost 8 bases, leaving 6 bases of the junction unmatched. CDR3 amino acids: CASLGLAGGGTYNEQFF. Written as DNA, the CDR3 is TGTGCCAGCTTGGGACTAGCGGGGGGGGGAACCTACAATGAGCAGTTCTTC.

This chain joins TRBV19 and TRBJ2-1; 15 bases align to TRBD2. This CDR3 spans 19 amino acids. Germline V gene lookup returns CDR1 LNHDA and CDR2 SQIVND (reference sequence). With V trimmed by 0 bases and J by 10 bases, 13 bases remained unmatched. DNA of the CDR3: TGTGCCAGTAGTATAGATAGAGGACTAGCGGGAGGGGTTGCCAAAGAGCAGTTCTTC. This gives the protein CASSIDRGLAGGVAKEQFF.

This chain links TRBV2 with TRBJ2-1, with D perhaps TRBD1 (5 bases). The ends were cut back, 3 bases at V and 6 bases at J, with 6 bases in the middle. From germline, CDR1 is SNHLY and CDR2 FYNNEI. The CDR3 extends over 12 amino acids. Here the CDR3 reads CASSDRANEQFF. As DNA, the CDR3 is TGTGCCAGCAGTGACAGGGCCAATGAGCAGTTCTTC.

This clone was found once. CDR3 residues: CASSYSGTKRREQYF. The CDR3 DNA sequence: TGTGCCAGCAGTTACTCGGGGACAAAAAGGCGCGAGCAGTACTTC. This rearrangement joins TRBV6-5 to TRBJ2-7; TRBD1 might be the D (6 bases). The CDR3 contains 15 residues. V was shortened by 0 bases and J by 6 bases, with 15 bases between the two germline ends. The V gene's germline CDR1 is MNHEY and CDR2 SVGAGI.

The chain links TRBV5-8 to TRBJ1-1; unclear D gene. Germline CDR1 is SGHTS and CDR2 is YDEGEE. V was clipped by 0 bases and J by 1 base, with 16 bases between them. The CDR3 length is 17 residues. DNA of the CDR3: TGTGCCAGCAGCTTGGCGTATCCCGGCGGGTCGAACACTGAAGCTTTCTTT. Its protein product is CASSLAYPGGSNTEAFF.

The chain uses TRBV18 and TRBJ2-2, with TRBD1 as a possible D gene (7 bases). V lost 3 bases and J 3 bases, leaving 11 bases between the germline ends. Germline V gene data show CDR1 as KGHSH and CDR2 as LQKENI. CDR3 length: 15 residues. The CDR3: CASSPRRGDTGELFF. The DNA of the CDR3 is TGTGCCAGCTCACCGCGCAGGGGGGACACCGGGGAGCTGTTTTTT.

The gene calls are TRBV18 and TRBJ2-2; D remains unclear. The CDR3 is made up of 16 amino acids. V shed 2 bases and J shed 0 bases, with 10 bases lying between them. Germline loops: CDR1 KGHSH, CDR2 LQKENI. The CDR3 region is CASSPSRVANTGELFF. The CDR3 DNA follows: TGTGCCAGCTCACCATCCAGAGTCGCGAACACCGGGGAGCTGTTTTTT.

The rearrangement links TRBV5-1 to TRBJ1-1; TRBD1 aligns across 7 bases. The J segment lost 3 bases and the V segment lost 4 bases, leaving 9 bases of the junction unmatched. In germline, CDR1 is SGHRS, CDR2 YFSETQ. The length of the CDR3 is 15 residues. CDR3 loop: CASSPGDRVDTEAFF. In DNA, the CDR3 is TGCGCCAGCAGCCCCGGGGACAGAGTGGACACTGAAGCTTTCTTT.

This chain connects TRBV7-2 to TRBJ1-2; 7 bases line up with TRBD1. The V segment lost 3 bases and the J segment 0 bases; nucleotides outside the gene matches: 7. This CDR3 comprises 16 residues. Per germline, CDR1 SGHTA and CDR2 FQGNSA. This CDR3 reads CASSFPGGEANYGYTF. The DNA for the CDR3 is TGTGCCAGCAGCTTCCCAGGGGGTGAAGCTAACTATGGCTACACCTTC.

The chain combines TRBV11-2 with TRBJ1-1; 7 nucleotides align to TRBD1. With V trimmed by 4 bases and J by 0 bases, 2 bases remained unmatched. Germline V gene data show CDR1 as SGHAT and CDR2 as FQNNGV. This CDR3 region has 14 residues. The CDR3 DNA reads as TGTGCCAGCAGCTGGGGACAGATGAACACTGAAGCTTTCTTT. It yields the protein CASSWGQMNTEAFF.

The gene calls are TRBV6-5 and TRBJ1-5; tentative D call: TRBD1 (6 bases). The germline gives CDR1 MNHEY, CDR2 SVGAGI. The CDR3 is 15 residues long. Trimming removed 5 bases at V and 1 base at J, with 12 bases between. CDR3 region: CASSQQGRSNQPQHF. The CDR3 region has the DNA TGTGCCAGCAGTCAACAGGGACGGAGCAATCAGCCCCAGCATTTT.

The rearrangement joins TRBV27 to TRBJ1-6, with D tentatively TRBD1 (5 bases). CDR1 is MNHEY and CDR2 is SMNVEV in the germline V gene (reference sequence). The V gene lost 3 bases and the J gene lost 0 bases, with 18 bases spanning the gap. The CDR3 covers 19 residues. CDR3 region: CASSFGEGYDPSYNSPLHF. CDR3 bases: TGTGCCAGCAGTTTCGGGGAGGGGTATGATCCCTCCTATAATTCACCCCTCCACTTT.

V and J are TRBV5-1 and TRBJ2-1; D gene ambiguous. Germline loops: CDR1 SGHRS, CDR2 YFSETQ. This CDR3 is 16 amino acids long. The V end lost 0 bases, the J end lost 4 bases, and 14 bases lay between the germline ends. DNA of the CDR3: TGCGCCAGCAGCTTGGCCTTACGAGACGCTTACAATGAGCAGTTCTTC. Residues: CASSLALRDAYNEQFF.

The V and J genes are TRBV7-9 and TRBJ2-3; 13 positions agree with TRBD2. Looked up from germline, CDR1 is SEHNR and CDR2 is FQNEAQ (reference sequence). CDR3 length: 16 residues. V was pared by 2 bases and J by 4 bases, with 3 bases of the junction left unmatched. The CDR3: CASSLLTSGGADTQYF. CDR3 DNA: TGTGCCAGCAGCTTACTCACTAGCGGGGGGGCAGATACGCAGTATTTT. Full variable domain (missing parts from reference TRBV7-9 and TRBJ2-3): DTGVSQNPRHKITKRGQNVTFRCDPISEHNRLYWYRQTLGQGPEFLTYFQNEAQLEKSRLLSDRFSAERPKGSFSTLEIQRTEQGDSAMYLCASSLLTSGGADTQYFGPGTRLTVL.

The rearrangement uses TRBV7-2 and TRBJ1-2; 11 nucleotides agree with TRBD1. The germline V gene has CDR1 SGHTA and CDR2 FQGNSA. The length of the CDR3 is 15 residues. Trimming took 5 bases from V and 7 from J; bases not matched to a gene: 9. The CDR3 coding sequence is TGTGCCAGCAGCCCCCATCGGACAGGGGGCGGTGGCTACACCTTC. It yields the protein CASSPHRTGGGGYTF. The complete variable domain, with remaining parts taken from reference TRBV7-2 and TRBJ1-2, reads GAGVSQSPSNKVTEKGKDVELRCDPISGHTALYWYRQSLGQGLEFLIYFQGNSAPDKSGLPSDRFSAERTGGSVSTLTIQRTQQEDSAVYLCASSPHRTGGGGYTFGSGTRLTVV.